These T cell receptor beta chains were read from a single sample in a study of blood T cell repertoires in COVID-19. This table comes from immunoSEQ multiplex PCR, and its TCRdb copy is limited to in-frame clones, with some not included. The table has 57,000 or so clones, less than 80% seen once. Sequencing input: peripheral blood. These receptors originate from a man aged 55-75 years with acute or convalescent COVID-19. CDR3s include the opening cysteine and the closing phenylalanine or tryptophan. Expanded clones get a size class; other rows say once, few or many, or leave the size out.

>-|TRBV6-5
CASGQGANLYGYTF
>-|TRBV29-1
CSVVTSGRLNTEAFF
>few|TRBV6-6
CASAARPDTQYF
>-|TRBV15
CATSRHSRGTTDTQYF
>-|TRBV4-3
CASSQEAGFSYGYTF
>-|TRBV18
CASSPGGNSNQPQHF
>-|TRBV6-2/TRBV6-3
CASSYLGLAVLAYEQYF
>-|TRBV4-1
CASSRTDRPSSGNTIYF
>-|TRBV11-2
CASSARLAGGYEQFF
>-|TRBV7-2
CASSSLAAAYNEQFF
>-|TRBV6-6
CASTLDRANTGELFF
>few|TRBV5-1
CASEPGQGSGEQYF
>-|TRBV4-3
CASSHQGGPRKAYF
>-|TRBV19
CASSTGWGQGRDTQYF
>-|TRBV6-4
CASRRTSGTGELFF
>few|TRBV30
CAWSIIPGFNYGYTF
>-|TRBV10-1
CASSDPGLAGTDTQYF
>once|TRBV6-2/TRBV6-3
CASSYPLVLGGGNTGELFF
>-|TRBV9
CASSVFGDRVSEQYF
>-|TRBV19
CASSTGTGAGETQYF
>-|TRBV4-1
CASSQDPRQGAINTEAFF
>-|TRBV30
CAWSGGTDNSPLHF
>-|TRBV19
CASSMRRVDSPLHF
>-|TRBV19
CASSISTGGNYGYTF
>once|TRBV28
CASAMGTGYYGYTF
>-|TRBV7-2
CASSLARLRHYTF
>-|TRBV4-3
CASSQDPRQGTQYF
>-|TRBV27
CASSPGSLSQPQHF
>-|TRBV4-2
CASSRRTGETQYF
>-|TRBV3-1/TRBV3-2
CASTGGVGEQYF
>-|TRBV3-1/TRBV3-2
CASSHSRAGAEAFF
>few|TRBV5-5
CASSEQGSHYYEQYF
>few|TRBV30
CAWSSGTGSGYTF
>-|TRBV3-1/TRBV3-2
CASSQDSSTDTQYF
>-|TRBV7-6
CASSLRLAGALAEQYF
>-|TRBV27
CASSLLRGYEQYF
>-|TRBV7-3
CASSRLAGELDEQFF
>-|TRBV3-1/TRBV3-2
CASSQDRLAFF
>-|TRBV18
CASSPSGSTDTQYF
>-|TRBV10-3
CAISGQLAEETQYF
>-|TRBV14
CASSQEGAYWEGAVYNEQFF
>-|TRBV6-2/TRBV6-3
CASSLPGLAGVYEQYF
>once|TRBV19
CASKPLGGGGELFF
>-|TRBV7-3
CASSLDTGSTGELFF
>once|TRBV6-5
CASSPRTGFVHEQYF
>-|TRBV19
CASSTGTSVPTEAFF